These T cell receptor beta chains were read from a single sample in a study of tumor-infiltrating lymphocytes in localized non-small cell lung cancer. TCRdb's table, derived via immunoSEQ multiplex PCR, lists solely in-frame clones and lacks some. The table records 5,000 to 6,500 clones, around 76% of them present only once. Sequenced input: lung tumor tissue. The receptors here all came from a human donor with non-small cell lung cancer. Both conserved end residues are part of each CDR3. The D gene is left open where the match is weak. Only part of the rows carry a size: once, few, many, or a class if the clone is expanded.

>-|TRBJ2-1|TRBV10-3|-
TGTGCCACGGATCCGGGACGGCCCCTCAATGAGCAGTTCTTC
CATDPGRPLNEQFF
>-|TRBJ2-1|TRBV18|-
TGTGCCAGCTCACCACCTGTAGTTACCTACAATGAGCAGTTCTTC
CASSPPVVTYNEQFF
>few|TRBJ1-1|TRBV6-5|-
TGTGCCAGCAGCCGCCGCGAGCTCGACACTGAAGCTTTCTTT
CASSRRELDTEAFF
>-|TRBJ1-6|TRBV27|TRBD1
TGTGCCAGCAGTTTCGATGGACAGGGCACTAGGACCTATAATTCACCCCTCCACTTT
CASSFDGQGTRTYNSPLHF
>-|TRBJ1-1|TRBV6-9|-
TGTGCCAGCAGTTACGGCAGGTGGAACACTGAAGCTTTCTTT
CASSYGRWNTEAFF
>-|TRBJ1-1|TRBV2|-
TGTGCCAGCACACGACGGCAGAACACTGAAGCTTTCTTT
CASTRRQNTEAFF
>-|TRBJ2-1|TRBV6-5|TRBD2
TGTGCCAGCAGTTCCCAACTAGCGGGCCTTAATGAGCAGTTCTTC
CASSSQLAGLNEQFF
>-|TRBJ2-5|TRBV11-2|-
TGTGCCAGCAGCCCAAACCGGGCCAACCAAGAGACCCAGTACTTC
CASSPNRANQETQYF
>-|TRBJ1-1|TRBV5-1|-
TGCGCCAGCAGCCCAGGACTCAGGGCGGGAACTGAAGCTTTCTTT
CASSPGLRAGTEAFF
>-|TRBJ2-3|TRBV5-3|-
TGTGCCAGACTCCCTGCCCCCACAGATACGCAGTATTTT
CARLPAPTDTQYF
>-|TRBJ2-3|TRBV5-4|-
TGTGCCAGCAGCGTGGGACCACGGGCCGATACGCAGTATTTT
CASSVGPRADTQYF
>-|TRBJ2-6|TRBV9|TRBD1
TGTGCCAGCAGGACAGGGACAGGGTCTTCTGGGGCCAACGTCCTGACTTTC
CASRTGTGSSGANVLTF
>-|TRBJ1-1|TRBV6-5|-
TGTGCCAGCAGTTACCATGGGACGGCTGAAGCTTTCTTT
CASSYHGTAEAFF
>few|TRBJ2-5|TRBV5-1|-
TGCGCCAGCAGCCCCGGGACGCAAGAGACCCAGTACTTC
CASSPGTQETQYF
>-|TRBJ1-6|TRBV7-2|-
TGTGCCAGCAGCTTAAGGGGAGTCCGGTCACCCCTCCACTTT
CASSLRGVRSPLHF
>-|TRBJ1-2|TRBV6-5|-
TGTGCCAGCAGTACCCCAGGGGACATTGTTGGCTACACCTTC
CASSTPGDIVGYTF
>-|TRBJ2-7|TRBV7-3|-
TGTGCCAGCAGCTTAACCGGCGGGAACTCCTACGAGCAGTACTTC
CASSLTGGNSYEQYF
>-|TRBJ1-6|TRBV5-4|-
TGTGCCAGCAGCCAGATAGGACAGCTCAATTCACCCCTCCACTTT
CASSQIGQLNSPLHF
>-|TRBJ1-5|TRBV4-3|-
TGCGCCAGCAGCCAAGTGAGGGACCCAAGTCAGCCCCAGCATTTT
CASSQVRDPSQPQHF
>once|TRBJ2-5|TRBV13|TRBD1
TGTGCCAGCACCAGCCGGACAGGGGGCTTTGAGACCCAGTACTTC
CASTSRTGGFETQYF
>-|TRBJ2-2|TRBV7-6|TRBD1
TGTGCCAGCAGCCCCATACGGGACAGGGGGACCGGGGAGCTGTTTTTT
CASSPIRDRGTGELFF
>-|TRBJ1-3|TRBV9|TRBD1
TGTGCCAGCAGCGTAGGCGAGCAGGGGGAAGGAAACACCATATATTTT
CASSVGEQGEGNTIYF